Below are 12 T cell receptor beta chains sequenced from a single sample in a study of blood T cell repertoires in COVID-19. Clones were sequenced by immunoSEQ multiplex PCR, and TCRdb holds only the in-frame ones, with some missing. The sample consists of over 250,000 clones, 87% of them appearing once. The specimen was PBMCs or T cells enriched from blood (not recorded which). All receptors come from a young woman who had recovered from COVID-19.

The J gene is TRBJ1-1, the V gene TRBV18; D gene ambiguous. Trimming cost V 5 bases and J 1 base, with 8 bases left between them. CDR3 size: 13 residues. Germline V gene lookup returns CDR1 KGHSH and CDR2 LQKENI. The CDR3 sequence: CASSYRRNTEAFF. CDR3 nucleotide sequence: TGTGCCAGCTCATACCGGAGGAACACTGAAGCTTTCTTT.

The count of this clone is one. This chain links TRBV28 with TRBJ2-5; 8 positions match TRBD2. Trimming removed 5 bases from V and 3 bases from J; junction bases left unmatched: 5. Germline CDR1 MDHEN, CDR2 SYDVKM. This CDR3 comprises 14 residues. Here the CDR3 DNA reads TGTGCCAGCAGTCTTCCGGGGGGGGAAGAGACCCAGTACTTC. Its protein product is CASSLPGGEETQYF.

At least ten counts were recorded for this clone. The chain links TRBV12-5 to TRBJ2-5; 10 bases are shared with TRBD1. After removal of 6 bases from V and 3 bases from J, the junction contained 10 bases not matched to a gene. This CDR3 has 16 amino acids. Germline assignment: CDR1 LGHNT and CDR2 FRNRAP. CDR3 region: CASGVGTGAPEETQYF. The CDR3 DNA reads TGTGCTAGTGGCGTAGGGACAGGGGCCCCCGAAGAGACCCAGTACTTC.

In its sample, this clone was seen once. The chain couples TRBV21-1 to TRBJ2-7; the D segment call TRBD1 is taken from the table without a DNA check. TRBV21-1 is tagged as a pseudogene. The CDR3 runs 14 residues. The CDR3 sequence is CASSKDDRPYEQYF. CDR3 nucleotides: TGTGCCAGCAGCAAAGATGACAGACCCTACGAGCAGTACTTC.

The genes are TRBV27 and TRBJ2-2, with a weak D call TRBD1 (6 bases). The CDR3 runs 16 residues. Trimming took off 6 bases at V and 5 bases at J, with 19 bases between the two ends. In germline, CDR1 is MNHEY, CDR2 SMNVEV (reference sequence). CDR3 in amino acids: CASSSLGTFGTGELFF. The CDR3 coding sequence is TGTGCCAGCAGCTCCTTAGGGACATTTGGGACCGGGGAGCTGTTTTTT.

This chain uses TRBV11-2 with TRBJ2-7; the D gene is possibly TRBD2 (5 bases). From germline, CDR1 is SGHAT and CDR2 FQNNGV. This CDR3 is built from 15 residues. The V end lost 1 base, the J end lost 2 bases, and 12 bases lay between the germline ends. The CDR3 sequence: CASSLVSGSAYEQYF. The CDR3 coding sequence is TGTGCCAGCAGCTTAGTGTCGGGGTCTGCCTACGAGCAGTACTTC.

The rearrangement uses TRBV7-9 and TRBJ2-3, with 7 positions matching TRBD1. CDR1 is SEHNR, CDR2 FQNEAQ, per germline (reference sequence). J gave up 5 bases and V 3 bases, and 8 bases lay outside the gene matches. This CDR3 region has 15 residues. The CDR3 sequence is CASSFPQGMKDTQYF. DNA of the CDR3: TGTGCCAGCAGCTTCCCACAGGGGATGAAAGATACGCAGTATTTT.

The chain has TRBV6-4 and TRBJ1-6; perhaps TRBD1 as D (6 bases). CDR1 MRHNA and CDR2 SNTAGT come from the germline V gene. The CDR3 is 13 residues long. V was trimmed by 6 bases and J by 5 bases, leaving 8 bases between them. The CDR3 DNA reads TGTGCCAGCAGGACAGGTCATAATTCACCCCTCCACTTT. This sequence encodes CASRTGHNSPLHF.

J is TRBJ2-1 and V is TRBV7-3, with D possibly TRBD2 on 6 matching bases. This CDR3 comprises 13 residues. Per the germline V gene, CDR1 is SGHTA and CDR2 is FQGTGA. V was pared by 2 bases and J by 7 bases, with 9 bases between. DNA of the CDR3: TGTGCCAGCAGCTTAGGAGGGTGGAATGAGCAGTTCTTC. Its translation: CASSLGGWNEQFF.

V is TRBV4-3 and J is TRBJ2-7, with 8 nucleotides matching TRBD1. The CDR3 runs to 16 residues. From germline, CDR1 is LGHNA and CDR2 YSLEER. The ends lost 0 bases at V and 0 bases at J; junction bases unmatched: 4. Here the CDR3 DNA reads TGCGCCAGCAGCCAAGACGGTGGACAGGGCTCCTACGAGCAGTACTTC. Its protein is CASSQDGGQGSYEQYF.

The V and J genes are TRBV5-1 and TRBJ1-2; D uncertain. CDR3 length equals 11 residues. Germline lookup yields CDR1 SGHRS and CDR2 YFSETQ. Trimming took off 9 bases at V and 3 bases at J, with 9 bases between the two ends. CDR3 sequence: CAIAPDYGYTF. For the CDR3, the DNA is TGCGCCATAGCGCCGGACTATGGCTACACCTTC.

This chain uses TRBV19 with TRBJ1-1; 11 nucleotides agree with TRBD1. The CDR3 is made up of 14 amino acids. Germline CDR1 reads LNHDA; CDR2 reads SQIVND (reference sequence). Losses at the gene ends were 5 bases for V and 4 bases for J; bases not matched to a gene: 3. This chain's CDR3 is CASSRDRGGTEAFF. Here the CDR3 DNA reads TGTGCCAGTAGTCGGGACAGGGGGGGCACTGAAGCTTTCTTT.